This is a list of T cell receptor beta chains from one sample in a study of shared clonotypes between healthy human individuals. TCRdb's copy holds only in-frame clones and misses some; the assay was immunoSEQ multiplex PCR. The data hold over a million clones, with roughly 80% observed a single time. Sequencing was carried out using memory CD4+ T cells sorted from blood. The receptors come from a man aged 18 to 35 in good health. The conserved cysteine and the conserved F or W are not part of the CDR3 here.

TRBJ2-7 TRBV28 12 ASTTTGGRNEQY
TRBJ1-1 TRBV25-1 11 ASRGQKNTEAF
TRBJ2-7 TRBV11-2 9 ASSTQYEQY
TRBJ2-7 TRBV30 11 ASTNRGRYEQY
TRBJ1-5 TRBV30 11 AWSLEGVEPQH
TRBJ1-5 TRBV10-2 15 ASSDTPQGNRNQPQH
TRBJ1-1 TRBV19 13 ASSPPLPQNTEAF
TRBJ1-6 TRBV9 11 ASSVAGNSPLH
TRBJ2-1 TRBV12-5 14 ASGLVLGGPYNEQF
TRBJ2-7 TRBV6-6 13 ASSPITTSTSEQY
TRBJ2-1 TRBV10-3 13 AIREPGQGNNEQF
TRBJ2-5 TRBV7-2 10 AGSTNLGTQY
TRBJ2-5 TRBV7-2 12 ASSPSRVHQTQY
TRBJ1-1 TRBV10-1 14 ASSRTGPNSNTEAF